These T cell receptor beta chains were read from a single sample in a study of molecular identifiers for immune sequencing clone quantification. TCRdb redid the calling of the PCR reads with MiXCR, one entry per CDR3 protein. The data contain about 40,000 distinct CDR3 sequences, approximately 17% of them singletons. The sample was naive CD8+ T cells from blood, with Jurkat cell RNA spiked in. These receptors were taken from a human donor in good health. Some libraries in this study had Jurkat cell RNA spiked in. Each CDR3 is given with its conserved first and last residue. A D gene is named only where the DNA matches it firmly. Size is stated for part of the rows, as once, few or many counts, or as a class when the clone is expanded.

d_gene	j_gene	v_gene	abundance	len	CDR3nt	CDR3aa
TRBD2	TRBJ2-5	TRBV20-1	many	15	TGCAGTGCTAGAGGTGATAGCGGGAGTTGGGAGACCCAGTACTTC	CSARGDSGSWETQYF
TRBD1	TRBJ1-2	TRBV7-2	medium-sized	17	TGTGCCAGCAGCTTAGACCCTGACAGGGGGCAAAGCTATGGCTACACCTTC	CASSLDPDRGQSYGYTF
-	TRBJ2-7	TRBV15	many	13	TGTGCCACCAGCCCGGCCCCCACCTACGAGCAGTACTTC	CATSPAPTYEQYF
-	TRBJ2-3	TRBV27	-	13	TGTGCCAGCAGTCCTGAGGCCCCAGATACGCAGTATTTT	CASSPEAPDTQYF
TRBD2	TRBJ2-7	TRBV4-1	many	15	TGCGCCAGCAGCCAACCAGGACTAGCCATCCACGAGCAGTACTTC	CASSQPGLAIHEQYF
-	TRBJ2-1	TRBV12-3/TRBV12-4	many	15	TGTGCCAGCAGTTTAGCGGGAGGTGGCTTTGGTGAGCAGTTCTTC	CASSLAGGGFGEQFF
-	TRBJ2-5	TRBV5-1	-	13	TGCGCCAGCAGCTTGTGGCAGGGGGAGACCCAGTACTTC	CASSLWQGETQYF
-	TRBJ2-3	TRBV12-3/TRBV12-4	many	14	TGTGCCAGCAGTTCCCCTTATCGCACAGATACGCAGTATTTT	CASSSPYRTDTQYF
-	TRBJ2-2	TRBV6-2/TRBV6-3	many	13	TGTGCCAGCACTCGCGAGAACACCGGGGAGCTGTTTTTT	CASTRENTGELFF
-	TRBJ1-1	TRBV12-3/TRBV12-4	many	12	TGTGCCAGCAGTTCCAAGTACACTGAAGCTTTCTTT	CASSSKYTEAFF
-	TRBJ2-1	TRBV4-3	many	18	TGCGCCAGCAGCCAAGAAGGGGCTCCAGGGGGGATCTACAATGAGCAGTTCTTC	CASSQEGAPGGIYNEQFF
TRBD2	TRBJ2-3	TRBV20-1	few	14	TGCAGTGCCCCCGTCGGGAGGGTTGCAGATACGCAGTATTTT	CSAPVGRVADTQYF
TRBD1	TRBJ1-1	TRBV14	many	17	TGTGCCAGCAGCCAAGGGGGGACAGGTCTAATGAACACTGAAGCTTTCTTT	CASSQGGTGLMNTEAFF
-	TRBJ2-1	TRBV20-1	many	14	TGCAGTGCTATCGGGGTGAGCTCCTACAATGAGCAGTTCTTC	CSAIGVSSYNEQFF
TRBD2	TRBJ2-2	TRBV24-1	many	18	TGTGCCACCAGTGATCGCCGACTAGCGGGAGGGCGCACCGGGGAGCTGTTTTTT	CATSDRRLAGGRTGELFF
-	TRBJ2-1	TRBV5-1	many	13	TGCGCCAGCTTTTGGGATCCAGACAATGAGCAGTTCTTC	CASFWDPDNEQFF
TRBD2	TRBJ2-1	TRBV12-5	-	12	TGTGCTAGTTGTGGCAGGGAGGGTGAGCAGTTCTTC	CASCGREGEQFF
-	TRBJ2-2	TRBV28	-	13	TGTGCCAGCAGTTTCAGGGTCGCCGGGGAGCTGTTTTTT	CASSFRVAGELFF
TRBD1	TRBJ2-5	TRBV6-2/TRBV6-3	many	16	TGTGCCAGCAGTTACTCCCGACAGGGTCTAGAAGAGACCCAGTACTTC	CASSYSRQGLEETQYF
TRBD2	TRBJ2-3	TRBV10-1	once	16	TGCGCCAGCAGTGAAGTAGCGGGAGAATGGGCAGATACGCAGTATTTT	CASSEVAGEWADTQYF
-	TRBJ2-7	TRBV7-9	-	14	TGTGCCATAGAAGGGGGACAAAAGACCTACGAGCAGTACTTC	CAIEGGQKTYEQYF
-	TRBJ1-2	TRBV9	many	14	TGTGCCAGCAGCCCTAGTGGGAGAGTGGACAGTACGGCCTTC	CASSPSGRVDSTAF
-	TRBJ1-6	TRBV27	many	16	TGTGCCAGCGGCCTGACACCAAGCTCCTATAATTCACCCCTCCACTTT	CASGLTPSSYNSPLHF
TRBD2	TRBJ2-3	TRBV27	many	15	TGTGCCAGCAGTTTAACTAGCGGGATCACAGATACGCAGTATTTT	CASSLTSGITDTQYF
-	TRBJ2-2	TRBV7-2	many	16	TGTGCCAGCAAAGCCCCGCGGGACTTGAACACCGGGGAGCTGTTTTTT	CASKAPRDLNTGELFF
-	TRBJ2-7	TRBV9	many	15	TGTGCCAGCAGCGTAGAGGGCACCGGGGCCTACGAGCAGTACTTC	CASSVEGTGAYEQYF
TRBD2	TRBJ2-7	TRBV3-1	-	14	TGTGCCAGCAGCCAAGGGACTAGCGGGAACAAGCAGTACTTC	CASSQGTSGNKQYF
-	TRBJ1-6	TRBV27	-	16	TGTGCCAGCAGTTCACGACAGAGTTCCTATAATTCACCCCTCCACTTT	CASSSRQSSYNSPLHF
TRBD1	TRBJ2-7	TRBV28	many	13	TGTGCCAGCAGTAGACAGGGGTCCTACGAGCAGTACTTC	CASSRQGSYEQYF
-	TRBJ2-7	TRBV7-8	-	14	TGTGCCAGCAGCCCCCTGGACAGCTCCTACGAGCAGTACTTC	CASSPLDSSYEQYF
TRBD1	TRBJ1-1	TRBV4-2	few	15	TGTGCCAGCAGCCAAGAGGACAGGGCCGGCACTGAAGCTTTCTTT	CASSQEDRAGTEAFF
-	TRBJ2-5	TRBV12-3/TRBV12-4	many	13	TGTGCCAGCAGTTTGCTTCAGCAAGAGACCCAGTACTTC	CASSLLQQETQYF
TRBD1	TRBJ2-7	TRBV5-5	few	15	TGTGCCAGCAGCCCAGGGACAGGGTGGCAGGACGAGCAGTACTTC	CASSPGTGWQDEQYF
-	TRBJ2-1	TRBV9	many	16	TGTGCCAGCAGCGTAGGTGGGCGGGACAGCTACAATGAGCAGTTCTTC	CASSVGGRDSYNEQFF
TRBD2	TRBJ2-2	TRBV27	many	14	TGTGCCAGCAGTTTTAGGTGGGAGGGACGGGAGCTGTTTTTT	CASSFRWEGRELFF
-	TRBJ2-7	TRBV20-1	once	13	TGCAGTGCTCCCAGGGGGGCTTGGTACGAGCAGTACTTC	CSAPRGAWYEQYF
-	TRBJ2-5	TRBV4-3	many	13	TGCGCCAGCAGCCAAGGCGGGAAAGAGACCCAGTACTTC	CASSQGGKETQYF
-	TRBJ2-7	TRBV5-4	few	13	TGTGCCAGCAGCTCTACAGTTTCCTACGAGCAGTACTTC	CASSSTVSYEQYF
-	TRBJ1-6	TRBV28	many	15	TGTGCCAGCACGGGCGGAGGCTCCTATAATTCACCCCTCCACTTT	CASTGGGSYNSPLHF
-	TRBJ1-6	TRBV27	many	12	TGTGCCAGCAGTTTATTGGCTTCACCCCTCCACTTT	CASSLLASPLHF
-	TRBJ2-1	TRBV9	-	16	TGTGCCAGCAGCCTGGGGGCCGAGAGTTCCTACAATGAGCAGTTCTTC	CASSLGAESSYNEQFF
-	TRBJ1-5	TRBV6-5	few	13	TGTGCCAGCAGCTACGGTCCCAATCAGCCCCAGCATTTT	CASSYGPNQPQHF
TRBD1	TRBJ2-2	TRBV7-3	many	14	TGTGCCAGCAGCTTAACAGGGGGCGCCGGGGAGCTGTTTTTT	CASSLTGGAGELFF
-	TRBJ1-5	TRBV6-6	few	15	TGTGCCAGCAGATATAGGGACGGTAGCAATCAGCCCCAGCATTTT	CASRYRDGSNQPQHF
TRBD2	TRBJ2-1	TRBV30	-	16	TGTGCCTGGAGTTCAGGGACTAGCGCGGTGTACAATGAGCAGTTCTTC	CAWSSGTSAVYNEQFF
-	TRBJ1-5	TRBV2	many	14	TGTGCCAGCAGTGAGGGGCCAAGAATAGGGCCCCAGCATTTT	CASSEGPRIGPQHF
-	TRBJ1-2	TRBV3-1	-	17	TGTGCCAGCAGCCACCCGAGGAGGCGAATCCCTAACTATGGCTACACCTTC	CASSHPRRRIPNYGYTF
-	TRBJ2-3	TRBV11-2	many	12	TGTGCCAGCAGCCCTGGGGGGGATACGCAGTATTTT	CASSPGGDTQYF
-	TRBJ2-2	TRBV19	-	16	TGTGCCAGTGGCGTCGCCGGGACATCGAACACCGGGGAGCTGTTTTTT	CASGVAGTSNTGELFF
TRBD2	TRBJ2-7	TRBV28	many	15	TGTGCCAGCAGTTCTCGGCTAGCGGGAACCTACGAGCAGTACTTC	CASSSRLAGTYEQYF
-	TRBJ1-1	TRBV27	many	13	TGTGCCAGCAGTCTCGCATTGAACACTGAAGCTTTCTTT	CASSLALNTEAFF
TRBD1	TRBJ1-4	TRBV2	many	18	TGTGCCAGCAGGCAAGTCCCGGGACAGGGGGCAACTAATGAAAAACTGTTTTTT	CASRQVPGQGATNEKLFF
-	TRBJ1-5	TRBV7-9	few	12	TGTGCCAGCAGTTTAGGGGATCAGCCCCAGCATTTT	CASSLGDQPQHF
TRBD1	TRBJ1-2	TRBV5-1	many	13	TGCGCCAGCAGCTTGGCAGGGGGTTCCGGCTACACCTTC	CASSLAGGSGYTF
TRBD2	TRBJ2-1	TRBV13	many	12	TGTGCCAGCAGCTTCGGACTAGCGGCTCAGTTCTTC	CASSFGLAAQFF
-	TRBJ2-7	TRBV6-5	many	13	TGTGCCAGCAGTTACACACTCACCTACGAGCAGTACTTC	CASSYTLTYEQYF
-	TRBJ2-2	TRBV3-1	many	14	TGTGCCAGCAGCCCTCCTACCAGTTCGAGGGAGCTGTTTTTT	CASSPPTSSRELFF